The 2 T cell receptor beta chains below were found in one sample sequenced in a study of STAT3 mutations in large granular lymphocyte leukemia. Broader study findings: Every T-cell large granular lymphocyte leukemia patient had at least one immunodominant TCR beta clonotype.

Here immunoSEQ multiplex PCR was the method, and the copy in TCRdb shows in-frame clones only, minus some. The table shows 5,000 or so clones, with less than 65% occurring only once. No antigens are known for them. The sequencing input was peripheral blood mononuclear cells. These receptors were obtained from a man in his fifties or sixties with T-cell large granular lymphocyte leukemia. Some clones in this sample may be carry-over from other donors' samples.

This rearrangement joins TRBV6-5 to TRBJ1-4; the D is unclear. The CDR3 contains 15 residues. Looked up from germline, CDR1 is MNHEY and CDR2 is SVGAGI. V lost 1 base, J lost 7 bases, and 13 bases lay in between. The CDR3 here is CASSYWSGVSEKLFF. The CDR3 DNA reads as TGTGCCAGCAGTTACTGGTCCGGTGTGAGTGAAAAACTGTTTTTT.

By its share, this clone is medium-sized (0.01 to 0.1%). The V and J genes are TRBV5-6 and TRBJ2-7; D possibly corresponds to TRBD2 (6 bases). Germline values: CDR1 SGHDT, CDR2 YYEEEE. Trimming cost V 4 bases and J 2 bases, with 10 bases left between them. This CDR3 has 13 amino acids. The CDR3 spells CASSRGLPYEQYF. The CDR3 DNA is TGTGCCAGCAGCCGGGGACTCCCCTACGAGCAGTACTTC.